One T cell receptor beta chain is described in this entry. The data were obtained in a study of patients and donors after allogeneic stem cell transplantation. V was clipped by 7 bases and J by 4 bases; unmatched bases: 14. CDR3 length: 17 residues. CDR1 is SEHNR, CDR2 FQNEAQ, per germline (reference sequence). TCRdb ran MiXCR on the RT-PCR reads and lists one entry per CDR3 protein. The sample includes about a million distinct CDR3 sequences, roughly 18% of them seen just once. Input material: blood, either unsorted or a sorted T cell fraction (not recorded which). This TCR was recovered from a human donor who was either an allogeneic HSCT recipient or a stem cell or donor lymphocyte infusion donor (not recorded which). It is not recorded whose cells these are; they may come from a transplant donor. The chain uses TRBV7-9 and TRBJ2-1, with 9 bases matching TRBD1. The chain's CDR3 is CASITSPPDRGYNEQFF. For the CDR3, the DNA is TGTGCCAGCATCACCTCCCCTCCGGACAGGGGATACAATGAGCAGTTCTTC. Combining the CDR3 with reference TRBV7-9 and TRBJ2-1 gives the whole variable domain DTGVSQNPRHKITKRGQNVTFRCDPISEHNRLYWYRQTLGQGPEFLTYFQNEAQLEKSRLLSDRFSAERPKGSFSTLEIQRTEQGDSAMYLCASITSPPDRGYNEQFFGPGTRLTVL.